Shown below are 30 T cell receptor beta chains from a single sample sequenced in a study of cytomegalovirus exposure and HLA in healthy donors. The PCR used 60 Vbeta and 13 Jbeta primers. Only in-frame clones appear in the TCRdb table, and some are missing; sequencing was by immunoSEQ multiplex PCR. The sample carries 100,000 or so clones, 85% to 90% recorded once. The sample was PBMCs. Receptors were obtained from a man younger than 40 in good health and CMV-seronegative.

CDR3 sequence reads: CATSITGQGAIMLGYTF. The CDR3 nucleotides are TGTGCCACCAGCATTACGGGACAGGGGGCGATTATGTTAGGCTACACCTTC. The V and J genes are TRBV15 and TRBJ1-2; 12 bases fit TRBD1. V dropped 4 bases and J dropped 8; count of bases not matched to a gene: 14. This CDR3 has 17 amino acids. Germline CDR1 LNHNV, CDR2 YYDKDF (reference sequence).

The chain uses TRBV9 and TRBJ2-3, with a tentative D call TRBD2 (5 bases). Trimming removed 4 bases from V and 2 bases from J, with 14 bases in between. Germline CDR1 SGDLS, CDR2 YYNGEE. The CDR3 sequence is 15 residues long. CDR3 protein: CASSSLGSLTDTQYF. DNA for the CDR3: TGTGCCAGCAGCTCCCTTGGGAGCCTCACAGATACGCAGTATTTT.

The rearrangement uses TRBV29-1 and TRBJ2-3; perhaps TRBD2 as D (5 bases). Germline CDR1 and CDR2: SQVTM and ANQGSEA. The V end lost 7 bases, the J end lost 5 bases, and 16 bases lay between the germline ends. The CDR3 sequence is 13 residues long. CDR3 region: CSAGLGRGDTQYF. The CDR3 DNA sequence: TGCAGCGCTGGATTAGGGAGAGGAGATACGCAGTATTTT.

This chain connects TRBV5-5 to TRBJ1-2, with 7 positions matching TRBD1. Germline lookup yields CDR1 SGHKS and CDR2 YYEKEE (reference sequence). V shed 0 bases and J 7 bases; nucleotides not matched to a gene: 6. The CDR3 covers 14 residues. The CDR3 region is CASSLEGAPGGYTF. The DNA of the CDR3 is TGTGCCAGCAGCTTGGAGGGGGCTCCGGGTGGCTACACCTTC.

This chain joins TRBV12-5 and TRBJ2-1, with D possibly being TRBD1 (6 bases). The CDR3 totals 16 residues. Germline V gene sequence: CDR1 LGHNT, CDR2 FRNRAP. With 0 bases removed from V and 4 bases from J, the gap between germline ends came to 13 bases. In nucleotides, the CDR3 is TGTGCTAGTGGTTTGGTCTCCGGGACACTATACAATGAGCAGTTCTTC. This translates into CASGLVSGTLYNEQFF. The variable domain in full, with the rest retrieved from reference TRBV12-5 and TRBJ2-1, is DARVTQTPRHKVTEMGQEVTMRCQPILGHNTVFWYRQTMMQGLELLAYFRNRAPLDDSGMPKDRFSAEMPDATLATLKIQPSEPRDSAVYFCASGLVSGTLYNEQFFGPGTRLTVL.

The rearrangement links TRBV11-2 to TRBJ2-3; no reliable D call. The length of the CDR3 is 15 residues. Germline CDR1 reads SGHAT; CDR2 reads FQNNGV. Trimming left V 2 bases short and J 2 bases short, with 11 bases between. The CDR3: CASSLLWADTDTQYF. CDR3 DNA sequence: TGTGCCAGCAGCTTATTATGGGCCGACACAGATACGCAGTATTTT.

DNA for the CDR3: TGTGCCAGCAGCGCCCGGTTGAGCCAAGAGACCCAGTACTTC. The encoded protein is CASSARLSQETQYF. The J gene is TRBJ2-5, the V gene TRBV9; D is ambiguous. Germline V gene data show CDR1 as SGDLS and CDR2 as YYNGEE. This CDR3 has 14 residues. V gave up 3 bases and J gave up 1 base, with 10 bases separating them.

The V gene is TRBV9, the J gene TRBJ2-5, with D maybe TRBD1 (5 bases). Trimming cost V 2 bases and J 3 bases, with 14 bases left between them. Germline-derived CDR1 and CDR2 are SGDLS and YYNGEE. The CDR3 runs 15 residues. CDR3 DNA: TGTGCCAGCAGCGTCACGCCAGGGTGGGAAGAGACCCAGTACTTC. The encoded protein is CASSVTPGWEETQYF. Filled out from reference TRBV9 and TRBJ2-5, the complete variable domain reads DSGVTQTPKHLITATGQRVTLRCSPRSGDLSVYWYQQSLDQGLQFLIQYYNGEERAKGNILERFSAQQFPDLHSELNLSSLELGDSALYFCASSVTPGWEETQYFGPGTRLLVL.

This chain joins TRBV28 and TRBJ1-4, with a weak D call TRBD1 (6 bases). Germline CDR1 reads MDHEN; CDR2 reads SYDVKM. CDR3 length: 13 residues. V was clipped by 6 bases and J by 8 bases, with 13 bases between them. CDR3 nucleotide sequence: TGTGCCAGCAGCGGCAGGGGCTGGGAAAAACTGTTTTTT. It is translated as CASSGRGWEKLFF.

This clone was recorded once. This chain links TRBV27 with TRBJ2-7; D unclear. The CDR3 runs 13 residues. V shed 5 bases and J shed 3 bases, with 11 bases lying between them. Germline lookup yields CDR1 MNHEY and CDR2 SMNVEV (reference sequence). The CDR3 spells CASSPHSDYEQYF. The CDR3 nucleotides read TGTGCCAGCAGTCCCCACAGTGACTACGAGCAGTACTTC.

The table lists this clone with a count of one. This chain connects TRBV5-8 to TRBJ2-1; 7 positions agree with TRBD2. V was clipped by 0 bases and J by 5 bases; unmatched bases: 5. Germline CDR1 reads SGHTS; CDR2 reads YDEGEE. This CDR3 has 15 amino acids. The CDR3 DNA sequence: TGTGCCAGCAGCTTGGGACAGCGGGAAAACAATGAGCAGTTCTTC. Translation: CASSLGQRENNEQFF.

This rearrangement joins TRBV9 to TRBJ2-3; 9 bases match TRBD2. V lost 2 bases to trimming and J lost 5 bases; unmatched junction nucleotides: 12. Per germline, CDR1 SGDLS and CDR2 YYNGEE. There are 17 residues in the CDR3. Here the CDR3 DNA reads TGTGCCAGCAGCGTCTCAGGAGGCTTAGCGGGGGAAGATACGCAGTATTTT. Its protein is CASSVSGGLAGEDTQYF.

The chain carries TRBV25-1 and TRBJ2-5, with a weak D call TRBD1 (5 bases). The CDR3 is 13 residues long. Germline CDR1 and CDR2: MGHDK and SYGVNS. V was trimmed by 3 bases and J by 0 bases, leaving 5 bases between them. Here the CDR3 DNA reads TGTGCCAGCAGTGAGGGGCACCAAGAGACCCAGTACTTC. Its protein is CASSEGHQETQYF. The full variable domain, in which reference TRBV25-1 and TRBJ2-5 provide the parts outside the CDR3, is EADIYQTPRYLVIGTGKKITLECSQTMGHDKMYWYQQDPGMELHLIHYSYGVNSTEKGDLSSESTVSRIRTEHFPLTLESARPSHTSQYLCASSEGHQETQYFGPGTRLLVL.

The V and J genes are TRBV5-1 and TRBJ1-4, with a tentative D call TRBD1 (5 bases). The V end lost 8 bases, the J end lost 0 bases, and 14 bases lay between the germline ends. Germline assignment: CDR1 SGHRS and CDR2 YFSETQ. The CDR3 runs 15 residues. The CDR3 nucleotides read TGCGCCAGTAGGCCGACAGACCCAACTAATGAAAAACTGTTTTTT. It translates to CASRPTDPTNEKLFF. The full variable domain, its missing parts supplied by reference TRBV5-1 and TRBJ1-4, is KAGVTQTPRYLIKTRGQQVTLSCSPISGHRSVSWYQQTPGQGLQFLFEYFSETQRNKGNFPGRFSGRQFSNSRSEMNVSTLELGDSALYLCASRPTDPTNEKLFFGSGTQLSVL.

Here the CDR3 DNA reads TGTGCCAGCAGCGACAAGACTGAAAAACTGTTTTTT. Amino acids: CASSDKTEKLFF. The chain couples TRBV5-4 to TRBJ1-4; D is undetermined. Germline values: CDR1 SGHNT, CDR2 YYREEE (reference sequence). This CDR3 spans 12 amino acids. Trimming took off 4 bases at V and 7 bases at J, with 8 bases between the two ends.

V gene TRBV5-1 combines with J gene TRBJ2-5; D gene ambiguous. This CDR3 comprises 13 residues. Trimming removed 0 bases at V and 4 bases at J, with 7 bases between. CDR1 is SGHRS, CDR2 YFSETQ, per germline. The CDR3 protein is CASSLDSLETQYF. The CDR3 DNA reads TGCGCCAGCAGCTTGGACAGTTTAGAGACCCAGTACTTC.

This clone was counted between two and nine times. V and J are TRBV4-2 and TRBJ2-1; 9 nucleotides agree with TRBD2. This CDR3 contains 16 residues. Germline CDR1 reads LGHNA; CDR2 reads YNFKEQ. V lost 4 bases, J lost 5 bases, and 9 bases stayed unmatched. CDR3: CASSLLRGGTNNEQFF. The DNA for the CDR3 is TGTGCCAGCAGCCTATTGCGGGGGGGCACCAACAATGAGCAGTTCTTC.

The chain links TRBV7-3 to TRBJ2-1, with TRBD2 matching 15 bases. The CDR3 is 15 residues long. V gave up 5 bases and J gave up 6 bases; unmatched junction bases: 2. Germline-derived CDR1 and CDR2 are SGHTA and FQGTGA. The CDR3 sequence is CASSGLAGGPNEQFF. The CDR3 DNA reads TGTGCCAGCAGCGGACTAGCGGGAGGGCCCAATGAGCAGTTCTTC.

There are a few counts of this clone. V is TRBV7-6 and J is TRBJ1-1, with D tentatively TRBD1 (6 bases). Germline CDR1 is SGHVS and CDR2 is FNYEAQ. V lost 4 bases, J lost 1 base, and 16 bases lay in between. The CDR3 spans 16 residues. This CDR3 is CASSSPGAPSNTEAFF. For the CDR3, the DNA is TGTGCCAGCAGCTCACCAGGGGCCCCCTCGAACACTGAAGCTTTCTTT.

The V call is TRBV18, the J call TRBJ1-4; 10 bases map to TRBD1. Unmatched junction bases numbered 3, after V lost 3 bases and J lost 8 bases. Germline assignment: CDR1 KGHSH and CDR2 LQKENI. The CDR3 covers 14 residues. CDR3 bases: TGTGCCAGCTCACCCGGACAGGGGGGGGAAAAACTGTTTTTT. Translating it yields CASSPGQGGEKLFF. The full variable domain, its missing parts supplied by reference TRBV18 and TRBJ1-4, is NAGVMQNPRHLVRRRGQEARLRCSPMKGHSHVYWYRQLPEEGLKFMVYLQKENIIDESGMPKERFSAEFPKEGPSILRIQQVVRGDSAAYFCASSPGQGGEKLFFGSGTQLSVL.

This chain uses TRBV7-8 with TRBJ2-1; 8 bases line up with TRBD2. V lost 5 bases, J lost 3 bases, and 9 bases stayed unmatched. From germline, CDR1 is SGHVS and CDR2 FQNEAQ. This CDR3 spans 16 amino acids. CDR3 region: CASSTMRGANYNEQFF. As DNA, the CDR3 is TGTGCCAGCAGCACCATGCGGGGGGCAAACTACAATGAGCAGTTCTTC.

J is TRBJ1-2 and V is TRBV25-1; no clear D. Looked up from germline, CDR1 is MGHDK and CDR2 is SYGVNS. Trimming cost V 7 bases and J 4 bases, with 10 bases left between them. This CDR3 has 12 residues. The CDR3 coding sequence is TGTGCCAGCACCGAAGACACCTATGGCTACACCTTC. Amino acid sequence: CASTEDTYGYTF.

This clone has only a few counts. The chain carries TRBV4-1 and TRBJ1-4; D unclear. The V end was cut by 6 bases, the J end by 2 bases, with 13 bases between. Per the germline V gene, CDR1 is MGHRA and CDR2 is YSYEKL. The CDR3 totals 15 residues. The CDR3 sequence is CASRTSQATNEKLFF. The CDR3 DNA is TGCGCCAGCAGGACCAGTCAGGCTACTAATGAAAAACTGTTTTTT.

The rearrangement links TRBV30 to TRBJ2-7, with 11 bases fitting TRBD1. This CDR3 spans 17 amino acids. V was clipped by 2 bases and J by 3 bases; unmatched bases: 12. CDR1 GTSNPN and CDR2 SVGIG come from the germline V gene (reference sequence). In DNA form, the CDR3 reads TGTGCCTGGAGTAGTTTAGGTATTGGGACAGGGGGCTACGAGCAGTACTTC. Translated, it gives CAWSSLGIGTGGYEQYF.

This chain connects TRBV2 to TRBJ2-7, with 9 bases lining up with TRBD1. The CDR3 length is 14 residues. Germline values: CDR1 SNHLY, CDR2 FYNNEI. V gave up 5 bases and J gave up 6 bases; unmatched junction bases: 8. The CDR3 is CASSRTGASFEQYF. The CDR3 DNA reads TGTGCCAGCAGTCGGACAGGGGCGAGTTTCGAGCAGTACTTC.

The chain carries TRBV15 and TRBJ1-5; D may be TRBD1 (5 bases). The CDR3 length is 16 residues. V dropped 4 bases and J dropped 6 bases, with 19 bases sitting between them. Looked up from germline, CDR1 is LNHNV and CDR2 is YYDKDF (reference sequence). The CDR3 coding sequence is TGTGCCACCAGCACACGTCGTCAGGGAGGGAGTCAGCCCCAGCATTTT. This translates into CATSTRRQGGSQPQHF.

This sequence joins TRBV9 and TRBJ2-1; TRBD2 might be the D (6 bases). CDR1 and CDR2 from the germline V gene are SGDLS and YYNGEE. The CDR3 runs to 16 residues. V lost 3 bases and J 6 bases, leaving 19 bases between the germline ends. The CDR3 region is CASSDGTKRVLNEQFF. The CDR3 nucleotides read TGTGCCAGCAGCGACGGGACGAAGCGGGTTCTCAATGAGCAGTTCTTC.

The chain carries TRBV28 and TRBJ2-1; 9 nucleotides agree with TRBD1. The V and J ends lost 5 bases and 7 bases, in that order; junction bases with no gene match: 6. Germline V lookup: CDR1 MDHEN, CDR2 SYDVKM. This CDR3 has 14 residues. For the CDR3, the DNA is TGTGCCAGCAGTCCACGGGACAGGGTGAATGAGCAGTTCTTC. Amino acids: CASSPRDRVNEQFF.

This rearrangement joins TRBV10-3 to TRBJ2-7; D possibly corresponds to TRBD1 (5 bases). The CDR3 has 15 residues. CDR1 ENHRY and CDR2 SYGVKD come from the germline V gene. V lost 4 bases and J 0 bases, leaving 13 bases between the germline ends. For the CDR3, the DNA is TGTGCCATCAGTGTTGCAGGGTCGGGCTCCTACGAGCAGTACTTC. This codes for CAISVAGSGSYEQYF.

This chain joins TRBV7-2 and TRBJ2-7, with a weak D call TRBD2 (7 bases). The CDR3 consists of 14 residues. Trimming left V 5 bases short and J 3 bases short, with 14 bases between. Germline loops: CDR1 SGHTA, CDR2 FQGNSA. For the CDR3, the DNA is TGTGCCAGCAGCCTGGGGGGGCTCAGCTACGAGCAGTACTTC. As protein: CASSLGGLSYEQYF.